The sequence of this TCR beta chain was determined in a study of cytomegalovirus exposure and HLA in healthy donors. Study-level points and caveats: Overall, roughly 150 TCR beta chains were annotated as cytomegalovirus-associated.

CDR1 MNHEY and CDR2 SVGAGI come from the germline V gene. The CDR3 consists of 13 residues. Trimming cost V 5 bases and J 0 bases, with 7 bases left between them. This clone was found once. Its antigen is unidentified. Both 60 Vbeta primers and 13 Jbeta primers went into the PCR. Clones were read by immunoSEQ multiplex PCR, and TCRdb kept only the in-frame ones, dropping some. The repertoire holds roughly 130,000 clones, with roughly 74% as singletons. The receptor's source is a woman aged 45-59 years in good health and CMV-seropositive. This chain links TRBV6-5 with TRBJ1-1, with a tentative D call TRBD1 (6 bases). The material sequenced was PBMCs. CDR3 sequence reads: CASSDRMNTEAFF. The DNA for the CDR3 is TGTGCCAGCAGTGACAGGATGAACACTGAAGCTTTCTTT.